This T cell receptor beta chain is drawn from a study of CD8+CD57+ T cells in acquired aplastic anemia. Study overall: DNA from sorted CD4+ and CD8+ cells averaged approximately 2.9 ug.

At least ten counts were recorded for this clonotype. The antigen is undetermined. Regarding the study as a whole: Between the patient and control groups, CD8+ Simpson's diversity did not differ significantly. Patients had approximately 30 CD8+ CDR3 sequences in common with controls (the shared set).

Both TCR beta VDJ combination and CDR3 sequence profiling were carried out. Genomic DNA was the template for this profiling. One entry per CDR3 protein, called by TCRdb with MiXCR from the reads. Of under 150,000 distinct CDR3 sequences listed, 35% to 50% are singletons. Trimming removed 6 bases from V and 3 bases from J; junction bases left unmatched: 14. This CDR3 has 16 amino acids. CDR1 and CDR2 from the germline V gene are SGDLS and YYNGEE. The genes are TRBV9 and TRBJ1-2; 7 nucleotides line up with TRBD1. The sequencing sample was made of sorted CD4+, CD8+, or CD8+CD57+ T cells (not recorded which) from PBMCs. The clonotype was recovered from a human donor in good health, serving as a control. The CDR3, as DNA: TGTGCCAGCACTCGACCCGGGACAGCAAGCCACTATGGCTACACCTTC. It specifies CASTRPGTASHYGYTF.